The present TCR beta chain was sequenced within a study of vaccination effects on CD4 cells after COVID-19. Some clones are missing from TCRdb's copy, which holds only in-frame ones; the method was immunoSEQ multiplex PCR. Of about 52,000 clones in the sample, roughly 73% were seen once. Before any sequencing was done, the ViraFEST assay used viral peptide pools to expand antigen-specific CD4+ T cells. Once cultured for roughly 10 days, the cells underwent separation to obtain CD4+ T cells. Vaccinated participants had no history of SARS-CoV-2 infection and tested negative for nucleocapsid antibodies. Peptides at 8.5 to 10 ug/ml and IL-2 at 9 to 10 IU/ml were added to around 2 million PBMC per well. The length of the CDR3 is 15 residues. The germline V and J ends were trimmed by 7 bases and 6 bases, with 19 bases remaining between them. Germline CDR1 and CDR2: MRHNA and SNTAGT. With respect to this clone: Its cognate antigen is unknown.

This TCR was sampled from a human donor who received a COVID-19 vaccine. The specimen was CD4+ T cells from PBMCs cultured with HCoV-OC43 spike peptides, collected before COVID-19 vaccination. As for subset: HCoV-OC43 spike overlapping peptide pool stimulation. The chain couples TRBV6-4 to TRBJ1-5; maybe TRBD1 (5 bases). The CDR3 here is CASIKRNPGSQPQHF. CDR3 DNA: TGTGCCAGCATTAAGCGGAACCCAGGGAGTCAGCCCCAGCATTTT.